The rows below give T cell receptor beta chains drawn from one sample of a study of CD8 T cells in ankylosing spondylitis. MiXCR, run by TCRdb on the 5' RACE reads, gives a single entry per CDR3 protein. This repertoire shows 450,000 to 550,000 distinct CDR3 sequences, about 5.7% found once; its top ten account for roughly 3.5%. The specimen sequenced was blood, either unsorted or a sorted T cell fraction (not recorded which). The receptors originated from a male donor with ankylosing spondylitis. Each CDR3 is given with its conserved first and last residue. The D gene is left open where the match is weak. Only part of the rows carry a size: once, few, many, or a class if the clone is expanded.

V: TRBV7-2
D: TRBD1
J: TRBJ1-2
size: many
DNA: TGTGCCAGCAGCCCGGACAGGGTCCGGGGCTACACCTTC
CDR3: CASSPDRVRGYTF

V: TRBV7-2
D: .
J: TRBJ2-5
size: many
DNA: TGTGCCAGCAGCTTAAAGGTCGGGGCATACCAAGAGACCCAGTACTTC
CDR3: CASSLKVGAYQETQYF

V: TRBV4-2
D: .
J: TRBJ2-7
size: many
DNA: TGTGCCAGCAGCCAAGTCCCCCTGTCGGTCCGGAAGGGCTACGAGCAGTACTTC
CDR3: CASSQVPLSVRKGYEQYF

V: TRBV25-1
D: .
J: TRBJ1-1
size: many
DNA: TGTGCCAGCAGCCACGTGGGTTTGCCGGGGAGCACTGAAGCTTTCTTT
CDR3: CASSHVGLPGSTEAFF

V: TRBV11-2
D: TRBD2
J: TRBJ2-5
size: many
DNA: TGTGCCAGCAGCTTGGATCTAGCGGGAGGGCGGGAGACCCAGTACTTC
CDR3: CASSLDLAGGRETQYF

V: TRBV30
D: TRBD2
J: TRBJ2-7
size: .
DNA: TGTGCCTGGAGTGTAAGGACTAGCGGATACGAGCAGTACTTC
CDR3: CAWSVRTSGYEQYF

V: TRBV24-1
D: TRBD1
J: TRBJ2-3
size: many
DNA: TGTGCCACCAGTGACAGGTCAAGGGGGCTGGCAGATACGCAGTATTTT
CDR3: CATSDRSRGLADTQYF

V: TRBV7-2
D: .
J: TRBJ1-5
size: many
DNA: TGTGCCAGCAGCTTAGCGTGGATGGGAAGCAATCAGCCCCAGCATTTT
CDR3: CASSLAWMGSNQPQHF

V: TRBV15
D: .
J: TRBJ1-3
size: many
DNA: TGTGCCACCAGCAGTGATTCGATTGGAAACACCATATATTTT
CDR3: CATSSDSIGNTIYF

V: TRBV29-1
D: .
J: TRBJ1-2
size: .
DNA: TGCAGCGTTGTCTACAGGTTTTCCTATGGCTACACCTTC
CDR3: CSVVYRFSYGYTF

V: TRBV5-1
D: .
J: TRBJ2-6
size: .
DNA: TGCGCCAGCAGCAGAGGACCGGGTAGGGTGGGGGCCAACGTCCTGACTTTC
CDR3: CASSRGPGRVGANVLTF

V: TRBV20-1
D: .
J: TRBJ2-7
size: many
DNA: TGCAGTGCCAGAGGGGCGATACCCTACGAGCAGTACTTC
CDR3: CSARGAIPYEQYF

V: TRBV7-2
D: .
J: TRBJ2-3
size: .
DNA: TGTGCCAGCAGCTTCAGCCACACAGATACGCAGTATTTT
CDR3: CASSFSHTDTQYF

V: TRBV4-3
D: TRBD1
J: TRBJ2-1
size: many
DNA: TGCGCCAGCAGCCAAGTTGACAGGGTCGGTGAGCAGTTCTTC
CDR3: CASSQVDRVGEQFF

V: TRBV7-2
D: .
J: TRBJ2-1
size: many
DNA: TGTGCCAGCAGCTTAGCTATCGAGGAGCAGTTCTTC
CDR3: CASSLAIEEQFF

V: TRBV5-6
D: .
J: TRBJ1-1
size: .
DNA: TGTGCCAGCAGCTTGGCCATGGGGATCACTGAAGCTTTCTTT
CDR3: CASSLAMGITEAFF

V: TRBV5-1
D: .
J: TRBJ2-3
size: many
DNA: TGCGCCAGCAGCCGTATCCCCACAGATACGCAGTATTTT
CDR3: CASSRIPTDTQYF

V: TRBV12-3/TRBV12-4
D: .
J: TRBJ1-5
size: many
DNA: TGTGCCAGCAGTTTAGGTTTTTCGAGGGTTAATCAGCCCCAGCATTTT
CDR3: CASSLGFSRVNQPQHF

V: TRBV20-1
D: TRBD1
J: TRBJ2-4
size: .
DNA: TGCTGTGCTACGAGGACGACAGGGATACTAGCCAAAAACATTCAGTACTTC
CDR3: CCATRTTGILAKNIQYF

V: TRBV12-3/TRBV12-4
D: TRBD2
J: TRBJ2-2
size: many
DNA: TGTGCCAGCAAGCCGGGACTACAGAACACCGGGGAGCTGTTTTTT
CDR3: CASKPGLQNTGELFF

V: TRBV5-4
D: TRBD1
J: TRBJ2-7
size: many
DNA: TGTGCCAGCAGCCTCGGACAGGGCGCGGACCTTACCTACGAGCAGTACTTC
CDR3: CASSLGQGADLTYEQYF

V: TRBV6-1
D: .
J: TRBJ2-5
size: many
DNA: TGTGCCAGCAGTGAACACGGGGGAGGAGAGACCCAGTACTTC
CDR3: CASSEHGGGETQYF

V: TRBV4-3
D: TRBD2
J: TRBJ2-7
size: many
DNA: TGCGCCAGCAGCCAAGCACCTCCCTATGGTAGCGGGAAGGAGAACGAGCAGTACTTC
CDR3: CASSQAPPYGSGKENEQYF

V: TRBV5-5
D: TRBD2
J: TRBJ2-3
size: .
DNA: TGTGCCAGCGGTCCCCTTAGAGCGGGAGGGGTAGATACGCAGTATTTT
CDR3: CASGPLRAGGVDTQYF

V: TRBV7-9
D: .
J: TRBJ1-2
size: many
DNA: TGTGCCAGCAGCCATTCGATTTCCTATGGCTACACCTTC
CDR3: CASSHSISYGYTF

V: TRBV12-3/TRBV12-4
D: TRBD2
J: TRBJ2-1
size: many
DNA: TGTGCCAGCAGACCTGGGACTAGCGGGGAGTACAATGAGCAGTTCTTC
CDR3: CASRPGTSGEYNEQFF

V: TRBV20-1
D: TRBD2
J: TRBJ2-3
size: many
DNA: TGCAGTGCTGGGCGGGGGTTGAATACGCAGTATTTT
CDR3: CSAGRGLNTQYF

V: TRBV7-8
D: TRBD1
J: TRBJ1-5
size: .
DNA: TGTGCCAGCAGCCGCAGGACAGGCCTCAATCAGCCCCAGCATTTT
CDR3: CASSRRTGLNQPQHF

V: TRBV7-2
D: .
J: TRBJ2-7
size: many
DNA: TGTGCCAGCAGCTTAAGGCTAGTAAACCACGAGCAGTACTTC
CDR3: CASSLRLVNHEQYF

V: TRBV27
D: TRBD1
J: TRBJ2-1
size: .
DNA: TGTGCCAGCAGTTCAACCGGACAGGTCGACAATGAGCAGTTCTTC
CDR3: CASSSTGQVDNEQFF

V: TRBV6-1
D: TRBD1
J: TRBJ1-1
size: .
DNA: TGTGCCAGCAGTGAAAGAGGGGGCCTGAACACTGAAGCTTTCTTT
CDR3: CASSERGGLNTEAFF

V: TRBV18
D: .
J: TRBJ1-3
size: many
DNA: TGTGCCAGCTCACCTAAAGGCGGAGGAAACACCATATATTTT
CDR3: CASSPKGGGNTIYF

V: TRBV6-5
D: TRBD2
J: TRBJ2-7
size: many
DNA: TGTGCCAGCAGTTACCAGCGGGAGGCCCCCGAGCAGTACTTC
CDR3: CASSYQREAPEQYF

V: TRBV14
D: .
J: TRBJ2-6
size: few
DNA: TGTGCCAGCAGCCCAAGGGTCGGGGCCGGCTCTGGGGCCAACGTCCTGACTTTC
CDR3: CASSPRVGAGSGANVLTF

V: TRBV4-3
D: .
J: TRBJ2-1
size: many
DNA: TGCGCCAGCAGCCAAGAAGGGAATGAGCAGTTCTTC
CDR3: CASSQEGNEQFF

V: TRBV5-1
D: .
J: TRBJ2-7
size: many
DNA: TGCGCCAGCAGCACTTTTTCGGACGAAATCGAGCAGTACTTC
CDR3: CASSTFSDEIEQYF

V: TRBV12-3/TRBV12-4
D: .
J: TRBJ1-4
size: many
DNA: TGTGCCAGCAGTTTTCTGCGGGTTGGTGAAAAACTGTTTTTT
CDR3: CASSFLRVGEKLFF

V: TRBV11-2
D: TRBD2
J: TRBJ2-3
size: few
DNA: TGTGCCAGCAGCCGGTCTAGCGGGAGGGCCGGTCGGGACACAGATACGCAGTATTTT
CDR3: CASSRSSGRAGRDTDTQYF

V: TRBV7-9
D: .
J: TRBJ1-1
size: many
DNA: TGTGCCAGCAGCCAGACAACGAACACTGAAGCTTTCTTT
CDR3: CASSQTTNTEAFF

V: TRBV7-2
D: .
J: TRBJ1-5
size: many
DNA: TGTGCCAGCAGCTTGTCCCCGGGAAGGAATCAGCCCCAGCATTTT
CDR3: CASSLSPGRNQPQHF

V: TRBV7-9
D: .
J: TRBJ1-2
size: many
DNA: TGTGCCAGCAGCTCCTGGGGGGGCTATGGCTACACCTTC
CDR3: CASSSWGGYGYTF

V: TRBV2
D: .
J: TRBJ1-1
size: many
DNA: TGTGCCAGCAGTGACAGGGGTGTGAACACTGAAGCTTTCTTT
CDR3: CASSDRGVNTEAFF

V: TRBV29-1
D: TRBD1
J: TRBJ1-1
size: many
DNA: TGCAGCGCACAGGGGACAACTGAAGCTTTCTTT
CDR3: CSAQGTTEAFF

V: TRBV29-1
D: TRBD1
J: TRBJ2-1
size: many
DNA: TGCAGCGTTGCCGGGACAGGGGGGAGGAATGAGCAGTTCTTC
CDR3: CSVAGTGGRNEQFF

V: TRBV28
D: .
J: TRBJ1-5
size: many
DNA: TGTGCCAGCAGTTTAGGGAGTTCCCAGCCCCAGCATTTT
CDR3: CASSLGSSQPQHF

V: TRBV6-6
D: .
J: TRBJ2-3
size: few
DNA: TGTGCCAGCACACACACCGTGGATACGCAGTATTTT
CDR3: CASTHTVDTQYF

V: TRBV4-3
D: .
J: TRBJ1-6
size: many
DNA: TGCGCCAGCAGCCAAGAGTTTAATTCACCCCTCCACTTT
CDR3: CASSQEFNSPLHF

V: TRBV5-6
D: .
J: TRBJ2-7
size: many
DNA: TGTGCCAGCAGCTTACCCGGTGTCTCCTACGAGCAGTACTTC
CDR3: CASSLPGVSYEQYF

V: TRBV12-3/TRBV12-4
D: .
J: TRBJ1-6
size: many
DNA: TGTGCCAGCACCCTTCGGGGAACGACACCCCTCCACTTT
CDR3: CASTLRGTTPLHF

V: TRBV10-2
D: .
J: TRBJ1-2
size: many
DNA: TGCGCCACTTCCCCTCCCAACTATGGCTACACCTTC
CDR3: CATSPPNYGYTF

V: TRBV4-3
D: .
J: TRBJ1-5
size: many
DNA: TGCGCCAGCAGCCAAGGGGTTCGGGTGAGGCAGCCCCAGCATTTT
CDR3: CASSQGVRVRQPQHF

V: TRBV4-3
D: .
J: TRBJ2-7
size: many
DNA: TGCGCCAGCAGCCAATTCTGGCAGGGAATATGGAACGAGCAGTACTTC
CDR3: CASSQFWQGIWNEQYF